This is a list of T cell receptor beta chains from one sample in a study of CD8+ T cells in alopecia areata. Data came from immunoSEQ multiplex PCR; TCRdb stores just in-frame clones and leaves some out. The repertoire holds about 200,000 clones, with approximately 53% as singletons. The specimen was CD8+ T cells sorted from blood. Every receptor here comes from a human donor in good health. CDR3s include the opening cysteine and the closing phenylalanine or tryptophan. D genes are given only for firm matches. Only some rows state a clone size, as once, few, many or a class for expanded clones.

>TRBD2|13|TRBJ2-7|-|TRBV5-1
CASSLSGGYEQYF
TGCGCCAGCAGCTTGAGCGGGGGCTACGAGCAGTACTTC
>TRBD2|16|TRBJ2-5|few|TRBV19
CASSTMSGLAEETQYF
TGTGCCAGTAGTACAATGTCGGGACTAGCGGAAGAGACCCAGTACTTC
>TRBD1|15|TRBJ1-2|-|TRBV7-9
CASSLAPDRVGGYTF
TGTGCCAGCAGCTTAGCGCCGGACAGGGTCGGTGGCTACACCTTC
>-|12|TRBJ2-1|-|TRBV25-1
CASSEWNNEQFF
TGTGCCAGCAGTGAATGGAACAATGAGCAGTTCTTC
>TRBD1|14|TRBJ2-5|few|TRBV23-1
CASSQGQGRETQYF
TGCGCCAGCAGTCAAGGACAGGGGAGGGAGACCCAGTACTTC
>-|14|TRBJ1-5|-|TRBV27
CASSPYTFYQPQHF
TGTGCCAGCAGTCCTTATACTTTTTATCAGCCCCAGCATTTT
>-|14|TRBJ2-7|-|TRBV7-9
CASSLVGRENEQYF
TGTGCCAGCAGCTTAGTGGGCAGGGAGAACGAGCAGTACTTC
>TRBD1|15|TRBJ1-1|few|TRBV5-8
CASSLPQGARTEAFF
TGTGCCAGCAGCTTGCCCCAGGGGGCTCGGACTGAAGCTTTCTTT
>-|12|TRBJ2-7|few|TRBV7-2
CASGELTYEQYF
TGTGCCAGCGGGGAGCTGACCTACGAGCAGTACTTC
>-|13|TRBJ2-5|-|TRBV4-2
CASSQDGPKTQYF
TGTGCCAGCAGCCAAGATGGCCCTAAGACCCAGTACTTC
>-|15|TRBJ2-5|-|TRBV2
CASSERGTEWETQYF
TGTGCCAGCAGTGAAAGGGGGACGGAGTGGGAGACCCAGTACTTC
>-|16|TRBJ2-6|-|TRBV5-1
CASSLEAVPGANVLTF
TGCGCCAGCAGCTTGGAAGCTGTTCCTGGGGCCAACGTCCTGACTTTC
>-|15|TRBJ1-5|few|TRBV15
CATSRDARVNQPQHF
TGTGCCACCAGCAGAGATGCCCGCGTCAATCAGCCCCAGCATTTT
>-|13|TRBJ2-7|many|TRBV19
CASTIGSSYEQYF
TGTGCCAGTACCATTGGGAGCTCCTACGAGCAGTACTTC
>-|14|TRBJ1-1|-|TRBV7-8
CASSPGVLNTEAFF
TGTGCCAGCAGCCCGGGAGTGCTGAACACTGAAGCTTTCTTT
>-|14|TRBJ2-6|-|TRBV30
CAWSGGAGANVLTF
TGTGCCTGGAGTGGAGGGGCTGGGGCCAACGTCCTGACTTTC
>-|15|TRBJ2-1|-|TRBV5-1
CASSLGGGTYNEQFF
TGCGCCAGCAGCTTAGGCGGTGGGACCTACAATGAGCAGTTCTTC
>-|14|TRBJ2-7|-|TRBV7-7
CASSSFSVGREQYF
TGTGCCAGCAGCTCGTTTTCGGTCGGGCGCGAGCAGTACTTC
>TRBD1|17|TRBJ1-1|-|TRBV29-1
CSVARRDRGRMNTEAFF
TGCAGCGTTGCACGCCGGGACAGGGGCCGTATGAACACTGAAGCTTTCTTT
>-|17|TRBJ2-6|-|TRBV27
CASRPPWGGPGANVLTF
TGTGCCAGCAGACCTCCGTGGGGTGGTCCTGGGGCCAACGTCCTGACTTTC
>-|13|TRBJ2-7|few|TRBV7-9
CASMGGGGYEQYF
TGTGCCAGCATGGGGGGCGGAGGCTACGAGCAGTACTTC
>-|14|TRBJ2-2|-|TRBV2
CASTTDYGSGELFF
TGTGCCAGCACCACGGACTACGGGTCCGGGGAGCTGTTTTTT
>TRBD1|13|TRBJ1-1|few|TRBV7-9
CASSPRGDSEAFF
TGTGCCAGCAGCCCACGCGGGGACAGTGAAGCTTTCTTT
>TRBD1|15|TRBJ2-5|-|TRBV27
CASSLGSRGLETQYF
TGTGCCAGCAGTTTAGGAAGCAGGGGGTTAGAGACCCAGTACTTC
>-|14|TRBJ2-7|-|TRBV4-1
CASSQGWGSYEQYF
TGCGCCAGCAGCCAAGGTTGGGGTTCCTACGAGCAGTACTTC
>TRBD2|13|TRBJ2-7|-|TRBV7-8
CASMASGGYEQYF
TGTGCCAGCATGGCTAGCGGGGGATACGAGCAGTACTTC
>TRBD1|17|TRBJ1-6|-|TRBV5-1
CASSLVWQGDSNSPLHF
TGCGCCAGCAGCTTGGTTTGGCAGGGGGACAGTAATTCACCCCTCCACTTT
>-|11|TRBJ1-1|-|TRBV13
CASSPTAEAFF
TGTGCCAGCAGCCCGACCGCTGAAGCTTTCTTT
>-|12|TRBJ2-1|few|TRBV5-6
CASSTGNNEQFF
TGTGCCAGCAGCACTGGGAACAATGAGCAGTTCTTC
>-|11|TRBJ1-1|few|TRBV6-6
CASSEKTEAFF
TGTGCCAGCAGTGAGAAAACTGAAGCTTTCTTT
>-|13|TRBJ1-2|once|TRBV29-1
CSVEDYHNYGYTF
TGCAGCGTTGAAGATTATCACAACTATGGCTACACCTTC